The present T cell receptor beta chain was sequenced within a study of blood T cells in healthy people across ages. Through a sample-barcoded 5' primer and a J-beta primer mix, a second PCR was run for roughly 6 to 12 cycles. The yield of each sample was at least 2.5 million CDR3-containing paired-end reads. TCRdb re-called the 5' RACE reads through MiXCR, storing one row per CDR3 protein. The sample yields approximately 490,000 distinct CDR3 sequences, less than 25% seen once. This CDR3 has 14 residues. Germline V gives CDR1 SGHRS, CDR2 YFSETQ. Trimming shortened V by 1 base and J by 2 bases, and 8 bases separated the two germline ends. These data were likewise used in another study, on T cells of mothers and their children.

This sequence joins TRBV5-1 and TRBJ2-3; D is uncertain. The TCR sequence derives from a boy aged 5-17 years in good health. The sequenced sample consisted of blood. CDR3: CASSLSRPTDTQYF. The CDR3 DNA is TGCGCCAGCAGCTTGTCCAGGCCCACAGATACGCAGTATTTT.